The source of this T cell receptor beta chain is a study of CD8+CD57+ T cells in acquired aplastic anemia. The CDR3 has 15 residues. The V end lost 5 bases, the J end lost 5 bases, and 19 bases lay between the germline ends. Germline V lookup: CDR1 LNHNV, CDR2 YYDKDF (reference sequence). Patients chosen for sequencing had CD8+CD57+ cells that had expanded, as shown by flow cytometry. According to the study, genomic DNA was the template for TCR beta VDJ and CDR3 profiling. TCRdb independently ran MiXCR on the reads; one entry per CDR3 protein. Of roughly 250,000 distinct CDR3 sequences in the sample, roughly 82% were seen once.

The chain uses TRBV15 and TRBJ2-7, with D uncertain. The clonotype originates from a human donor with aplastic anemia. The sequenced material came from sorted CD4+, CD8+, or CD8+CD57+ T cells (not recorded which) from PBMCs. The CDR3 coding sequence is TGTGCCACCAGCCCAACGCCGGGCCCGGTGGACGAGCAGTACTTC. Its protein is CATSPTPGPVDEQYF. The full variable domain, its missing parts supplied by reference TRBV15 and TRBJ2-7, is DAMVIQNPRYQVTQFGKPVTLSCSQTLNHNVMYWYQQKSSQAPKLLFHYYDKDFNNEADTPDNFQSRRPNTSFCFLDIRSPGLGDTAMYLCATSPTPGPVDEQYFGPGTRLTVT.